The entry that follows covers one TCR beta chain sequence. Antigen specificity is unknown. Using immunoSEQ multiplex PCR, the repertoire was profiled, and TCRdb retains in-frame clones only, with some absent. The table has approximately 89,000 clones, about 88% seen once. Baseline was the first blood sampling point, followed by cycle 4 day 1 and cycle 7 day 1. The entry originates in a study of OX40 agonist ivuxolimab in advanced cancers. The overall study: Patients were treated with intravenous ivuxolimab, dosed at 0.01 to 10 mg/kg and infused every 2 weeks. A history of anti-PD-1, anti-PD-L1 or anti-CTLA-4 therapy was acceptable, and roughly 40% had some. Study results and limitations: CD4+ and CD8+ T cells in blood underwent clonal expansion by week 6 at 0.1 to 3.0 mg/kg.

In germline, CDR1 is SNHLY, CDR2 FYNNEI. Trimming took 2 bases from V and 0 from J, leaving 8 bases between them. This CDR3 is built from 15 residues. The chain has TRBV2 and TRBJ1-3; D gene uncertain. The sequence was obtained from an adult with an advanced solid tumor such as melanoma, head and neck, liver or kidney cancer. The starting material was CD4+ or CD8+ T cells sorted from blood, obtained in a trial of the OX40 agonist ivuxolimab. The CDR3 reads CASSEPGISGNTIYF. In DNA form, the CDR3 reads TGTGCCAGCAGTGAACCCGGAATCTCTGGAAACACCATATATTTT.